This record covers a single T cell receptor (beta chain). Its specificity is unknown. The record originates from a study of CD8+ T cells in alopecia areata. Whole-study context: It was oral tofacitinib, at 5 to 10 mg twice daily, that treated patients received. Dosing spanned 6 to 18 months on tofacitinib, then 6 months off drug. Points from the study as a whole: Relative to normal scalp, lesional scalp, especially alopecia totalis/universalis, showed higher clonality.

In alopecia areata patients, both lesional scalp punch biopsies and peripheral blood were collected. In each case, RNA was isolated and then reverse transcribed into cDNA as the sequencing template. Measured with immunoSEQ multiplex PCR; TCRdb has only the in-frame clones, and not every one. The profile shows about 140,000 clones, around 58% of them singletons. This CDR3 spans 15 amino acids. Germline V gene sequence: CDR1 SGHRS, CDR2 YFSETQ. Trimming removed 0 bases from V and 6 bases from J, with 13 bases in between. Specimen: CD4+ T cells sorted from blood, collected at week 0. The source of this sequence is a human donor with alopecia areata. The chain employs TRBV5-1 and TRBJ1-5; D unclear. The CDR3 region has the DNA TGCGCCAGCAGCTTGGAGGGCGGTGAAGGTCAGCCCCAGCATTTT. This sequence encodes CASSLEGGEGQPQHF.